This TCR beta chain was sequenced during a study of identical twins. The table lists this clonotype with many counts. Its antigen is not identified. Study-wide results and limits: The study drew conclusions from cross-sectional statistical analysis, not from following the same donors. Insertions ran lower in abundant cord blood beta clonotypes, though not in memory repertoires.

TCRdb reanalysed the 5' RACE reads using MiXCR and keeps one entry per CDR3 protein. The sample includes a few hundred thousand distinct CDR3 sequences, more than 9% of them seen just once. CDR1 is KGHDR and CDR2 is SFDVKD in the germline V gene. V lost 4 bases and J lost 0, with 6 bases in between. The CDR3 has 13 amino acids. The chain couples TRBV24-1 to TRBJ2-7; D is uncertain. The specimen sequenced was memory T cells sorted from blood. The sequence was obtained from a middle-aged man in good health. The CDR3 nucleotides read TGTGCCACCAGTGAGGCAATCTCCTACGAGCAGTACTTC. Protein: CATSEAISYEQYF.